This entry is about one T cell receptor (beta chain). The antigen is unknown. The data derive from a study of T cells expressing NK-cell markers. Study-wide context: Sorted T-cell subsets CD3+CD56+NKG2C+, CD3+CD56+NKG2C- and CD3+CD56-NKG2C+ were TCR beta-sequenced. One of the eight sequenced donors was seronegative, whereas the other seven were HCMV-seropositive. Study-level results: Similarly, these clonotypes led the CD3+CD56-NKG2C+ fraction as well in four donors.

Germline values: CDR1 MNHNS, CDR2 SASEGT. The length of the CDR3 is 14 residues. Using the 5' RACE reads, TCRdb records one entry per CDR3 protein without DNA. Its table lists some 450,000 distinct CDR3 sequences. The specimen sequenced was blood T cells: a sorted CD56 or NKG2C T cell subset, CD4+ or CD8+ T cells, or bulk PBMC T cells (not recorded which). The sequence was obtained from a woman between 18 and 75 years old in good health. The V call is TRBV6-1, the J call TRBJ2-3; TCRdb selects TRBD1, and the lack of DNA leaves this call unchecked. The chain's CDR3 is CASSVGQGTDTQYF.